This TCR beta chain was retrieved from a study of CXCR3-negative and CXCR3-positive naive CD8 T cells. Turning to the study itself: Some 150 million TRB reads were obtained overall (about 1.5 +/- 0.3 million per library).

Preparation of TRB cDNA libraries relied on 5' RACE carrying UMI labels. From its re-call of the 5' RACE reads, TCRdb lists each CDR3 protein once, without DNA. The ten top clones account for 6.5% to 8.5%, within a sample of about 40,000 distinct CDR3 sequences. By frequency, this clonotype is medium-sized. Its target is unknown. Study-wide findings and caveats: Both naive subsets had comparably high diversity; memory CD8+ cells much lower. In naive cells, CXCR3-negative and CXCR3-positive subsets had similar TRBV-TRBJ usage; memory cells differed. Cryopreservation partially decreased CXCR3 expression, and most assays used fresh PBMCs.

The CDR3 contains 13 residues. Germline loops: CDR1 MNHEY, CDR2 SMNVEV (reference sequence). This chain connects TRBV27 to TRBJ1-1; TCRdb reports TRBD1, a call that lacks DNA to check it against. Sequences were obtained from memory CD8+ T cells from blood. This TCR was sampled from a human donor in good health. Some clones in this sample may be carry-over from other donors' samples. CDR3 residues: CASGDRGNTEAFF.